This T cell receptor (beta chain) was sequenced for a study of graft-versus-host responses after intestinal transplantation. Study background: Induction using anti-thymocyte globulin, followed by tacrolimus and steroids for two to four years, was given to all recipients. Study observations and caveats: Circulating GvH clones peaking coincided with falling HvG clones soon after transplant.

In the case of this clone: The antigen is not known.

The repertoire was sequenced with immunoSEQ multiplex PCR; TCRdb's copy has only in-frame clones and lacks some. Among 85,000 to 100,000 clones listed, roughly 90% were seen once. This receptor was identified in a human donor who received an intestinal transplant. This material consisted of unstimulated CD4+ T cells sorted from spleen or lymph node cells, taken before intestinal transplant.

The CDR3 loop reads CASSGRQNTEAFF. In nucleotides, the CDR3 is TGTGCCAGCAGCGGCCGACAGAACACTGAAGCTTTCTTT. The chain uses TRBV9 and TRBJ1-1, with D unresolved. Germline CDR1 SGDLS, CDR2 YYNGEE. The CDR3 is 13 residues long. Trimming pared 3 bases from V and 1 base from J, leaving 7 bases between.